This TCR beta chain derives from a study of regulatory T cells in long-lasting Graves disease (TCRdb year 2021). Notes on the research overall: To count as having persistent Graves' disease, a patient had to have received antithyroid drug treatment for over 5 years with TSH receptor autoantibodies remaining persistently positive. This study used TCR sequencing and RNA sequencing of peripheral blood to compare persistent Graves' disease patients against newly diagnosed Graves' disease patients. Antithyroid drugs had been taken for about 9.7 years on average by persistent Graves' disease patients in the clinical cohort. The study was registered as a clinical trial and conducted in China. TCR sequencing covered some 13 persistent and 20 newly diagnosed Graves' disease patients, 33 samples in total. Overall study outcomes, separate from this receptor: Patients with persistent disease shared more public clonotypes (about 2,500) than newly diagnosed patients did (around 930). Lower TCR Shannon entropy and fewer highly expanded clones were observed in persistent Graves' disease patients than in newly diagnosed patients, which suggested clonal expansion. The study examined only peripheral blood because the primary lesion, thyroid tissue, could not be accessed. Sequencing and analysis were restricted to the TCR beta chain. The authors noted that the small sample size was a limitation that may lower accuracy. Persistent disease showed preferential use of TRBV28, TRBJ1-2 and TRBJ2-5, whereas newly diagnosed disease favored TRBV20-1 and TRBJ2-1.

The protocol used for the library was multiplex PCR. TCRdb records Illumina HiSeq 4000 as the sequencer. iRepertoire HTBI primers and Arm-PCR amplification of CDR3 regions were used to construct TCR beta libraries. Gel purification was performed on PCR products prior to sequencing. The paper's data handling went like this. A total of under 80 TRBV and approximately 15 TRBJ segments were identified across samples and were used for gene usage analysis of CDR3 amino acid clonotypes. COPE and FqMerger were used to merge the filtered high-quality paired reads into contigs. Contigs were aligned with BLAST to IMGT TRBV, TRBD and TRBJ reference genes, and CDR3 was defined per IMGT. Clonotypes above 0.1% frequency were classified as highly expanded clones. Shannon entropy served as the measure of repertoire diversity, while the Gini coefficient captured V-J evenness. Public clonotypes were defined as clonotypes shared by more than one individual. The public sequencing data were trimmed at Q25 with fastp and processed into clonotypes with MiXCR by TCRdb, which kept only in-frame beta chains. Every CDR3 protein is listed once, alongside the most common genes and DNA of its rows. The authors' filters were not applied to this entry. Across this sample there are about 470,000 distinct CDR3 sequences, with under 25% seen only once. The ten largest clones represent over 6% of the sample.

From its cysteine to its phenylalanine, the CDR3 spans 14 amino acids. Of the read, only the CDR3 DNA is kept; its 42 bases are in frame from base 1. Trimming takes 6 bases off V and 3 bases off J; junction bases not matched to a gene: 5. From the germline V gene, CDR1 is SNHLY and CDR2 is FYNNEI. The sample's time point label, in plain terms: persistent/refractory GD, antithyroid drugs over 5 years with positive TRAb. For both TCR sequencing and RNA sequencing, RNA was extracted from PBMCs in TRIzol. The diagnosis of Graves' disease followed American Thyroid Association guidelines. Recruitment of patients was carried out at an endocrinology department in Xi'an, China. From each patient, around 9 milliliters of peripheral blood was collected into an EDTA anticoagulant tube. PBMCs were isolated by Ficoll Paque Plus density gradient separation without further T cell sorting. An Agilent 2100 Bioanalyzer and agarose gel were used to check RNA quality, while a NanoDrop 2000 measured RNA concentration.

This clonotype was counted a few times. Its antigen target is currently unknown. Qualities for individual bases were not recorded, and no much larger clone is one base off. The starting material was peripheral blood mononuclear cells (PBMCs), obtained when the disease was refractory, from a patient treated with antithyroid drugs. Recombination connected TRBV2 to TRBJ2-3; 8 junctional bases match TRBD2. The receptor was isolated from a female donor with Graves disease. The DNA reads TGTGCCAGCAGACCCGGGACTAGAACAGATACGCAGTATTTT. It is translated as CASRPGTRTDTQYF.